This T cell receptor (beta chain) appears in the sequencing data of a study of CXCR3-negative and CXCR3-positive naive CD8 T cells. Study at large: The TRB read total, about 130 million, broke down to about 1.5 +/- 0.3 million reads per library. Overall study findings and caveats: Similar levels of surface CD5 were seen between naive subsets; TCR strength was inferred from TRB CDR3 properties. CXCR3-negative naive cells had less hydrophobic TRB CDR3s than did CXCR3-positive naive cells.

This CDR3 has 14 residues. Worth noting for this clonotype: Its cognate antigen is unknown.

The TRB cDNA libraries were prepared by 5' RACE with UMI labels. TCRdb reprocessed the 5' RACE reads, with one entry per CDR3 protein and no DNA. The sample data list around 160,000 distinct CDR3 sequences. The clonotype was recovered from a human donor in good health. Some clones in this sample may be carry-over from other donors' samples. Sequences were obtained from naive CXCR3+ CD8+ T cells from blood. As to subset: CD45RO-CCR7+CD27+CD95- naive CD8+ T cells expressing CXCR3 (TNR3+). The chain has TRBV12-3 or TRBV12-4 and TRBJ2-2; there is no DNA to check the TCRdb D call of TRBD1. CDR3 region: CASSFPPGQGQLFF.